The 21 T cell receptor beta chains in this list originate from one sample, sequenced in a study of OX40 agonist ivuxolimab in advanced cancers. The repertoire was sequenced with immunoSEQ multiplex PCR; TCRdb's copy has only in-frame clones and lacks some. The repertoire holds some 76,000 clones, with about 85% as singletons. Specimen: CD4+ or CD8+ T cells sorted from blood, collected in a trial of the OX40 agonist ivuxolimab. All receptors derive from an adult with an advanced solid tumor such as melanoma, head and neck, liver or kidney cancer.

In this sample, this clone turned up a few times. J is TRBJ1-6 and V is TRBV5-8, with D unresolved. The V end lost 5 bases, the J end lost 7 bases, and 13 bases lay between the germline ends. This CDR3 is built from 14 residues. Germline CDR1 and CDR2: SGHTS and YDEGEE. The CDR3 loop reads CASSLDGRNSPLHF. The DNA for the CDR3 is TGTGCCAGCAGTTTAGACGGACGGAATTCACCCCTCCACTTT.

This sequence joins TRBV6-1 and TRBJ1-6; D unresolved. The V end was cut by 11 bases, the J end by 7 bases, with 15 bases between. Germline loops: CDR1 MNHNS, CDR2 SASEGT. This CDR3 has 13 amino acids. CDR3 loop: CAVRPSGNSPLHF. Written as DNA, the CDR3 is TGTGCCGTACGACCTAGTGGGAATTCACCCCTCCACTTT.

The chain couples TRBV5-4 to TRBJ2-2; D is ambiguous. V was clipped by 3 bases and J by 0 bases, with 15 bases between them. Germline V gene data show CDR1 as SGHNT and CDR2 as YYREEE (reference sequence). The CDR3 contains 17 residues. The DNA of the CDR3 is TGTGCCAGCAGCTCGGCTTTGGCGGTTACGAACACCGGGGAGCTGTTTTTT. It yields the protein CASSSALAVTNTGELFF.

The genes are TRBV11-2 and TRBJ1-2; the D gene is possibly TRBD1 (5 bases). CDR1 and CDR2 (germline): SGHAT, FQNNGV. CDR3 size: 14 residues. V shed 7 bases and J shed 1 base, with 13 bases lying between them. CDR3 amino acids: CASIPIDSNYGYTF. The CDR3 coding sequence is TGTGCCAGCATCCCTATCGACAGTAACTATGGCTACACCTTC. Complete variable domain (other parts from reference TRBV11-2 and TRBJ1-2): EAGVAQSPRYKIIEKRQSVAFWCNPISGHATLYWYQQILGQGPKLLIQFQNNGVVDDSQLPKDRFSAERLKGVDSTLKIQPAKLEDSAVYLCASIPIDSNYGYTFGSGTRLTVV.

This sequence joins TRBV4-1 and TRBJ1-3; 7 bases fit TRBD1. The J segment lost 4 bases and the V segment lost 6 bases, leaving 3 bases of the junction unmatched. CDR1 MGHRA and CDR2 YSYEKL come from the germline V gene. This CDR3 has 13 residues. For the CDR3, the DNA is TGCGCCAGCAGTATGGACAGGGGAAACACCATATATTTT. Its translation is CASSMDRGNTIYF.

The rearrangement uses TRBV27 and TRBJ2-3; weak D call: TRBD2 (5 bases). The germline V gene has CDR1 MNHEY and CDR2 SMNVEV (reference sequence). The V gene lost 3 bases and the J gene lost 1 base, with 11 bases spanning the gap. The CDR3 has 15 amino acids. This chain's CDR3 is CASSFTRRGTDTQYF. CDR3 sequence (DNA): TGTGCCAGCAGTTTTACGCGGCGGGGCACAGATACGCAGTATTTT.

The gene calls are TRBV5-1 and TRBJ2-7, with a possible D match to TRBD2 (6 bases). The CDR3 spans 11 residues. V was cut by 4 bases and J by 9 bases, with 11 bases left in between. Germline V gene lookup returns CDR1 SGHRS and CDR2 YFSETQ. CDR3 in DNA: TGCGCCAGCAGCCTGGAGGGGCGGCAGTACTTC. Encoded protein: CASSLEGRQYF.

The rearrangement uses TRBV11-2 and TRBJ2-7, with D perhaps matching TRBD2 (5 bases). V gave up 8 bases and J gave up 5 bases, with 19 bases separating them. This CDR3 spans 14 amino acids. In germline, CDR1 is SGHAT, CDR2 FQNNGV. This CDR3 is CASSTTRIPNEQYF. CDR3 sequence (DNA): TGTGCCAGCTCCACAACTAGAATTCCAAACGAGCAGTACTTC.

In this sample, this clone turned up a few times. The chain recombines TRBV30 with TRBJ1-4; D is undetermined. V dropped 3 bases and J dropped 3 bases, with 17 bases sitting between them. CDR1 is GTSNPN and CDR2 is SVGIG in the germline V gene (reference sequence). This CDR3 is built from 16 residues. In DNA, the CDR3 is TGTGCCTGGAGAACCGGGCTAACGGGCTCTAATGAAAAACTGTTTTTT. Its translation: CAWRTGLTGSNEKLFF.

The chain joins TRBV7-6 to TRBJ1-1; 7 positions match TRBD1. V was pared by 2 bases and J by 3 bases, with 3 bases of the junction left unmatched. CDR3 length equals 14 residues. Per germline, CDR1 SGHVS and CDR2 FNYEAQ. The CDR3 DNA reads TGTGCCAGCAGCTTATGGACAGGACACACTGAAGCTTTCTTT. Translated: CASSLWTGHTEAFF.

The V gene is TRBV12-5, the J gene TRBJ2-2; no firm D call. Germline V gene lookup returns CDR1 LGHNT and CDR2 FRNRAP. V was pared by 3 bases and J by 0 bases, with 8 bases between. There are 15 residues in the CDR3. Written as DNA, the CDR3 is TGTGCTAGTGGTTTATATGGTTCGAACACCGGGGAGCTGTTTTTT. Residues: CASGLYGSNTGELFF.

This clone was counted between two and nine times. The chain uses TRBV6-4 and TRBJ1-2; no clear D gene. Trimming pared 4 bases from V and 8 bases from J, leaving 8 bases between. Germline-derived CDR1 and CDR2 are MRHNA and SNTAGT. The CDR3 spans 11 residues. The CDR3 DNA reads as TGTGCCAGCAGTGGTGGAAGGGGCTACACCTTC. Protein: CASSGGRGYTF.

This rearrangement joins TRBV21-1 to TRBJ2-5; the DNA was not used to check the table's D call, TRBD2. TRBV21-1 is given as a pseudogene. This CDR3 has 13 residues. CDR3 in amino acids: CPTSKATGETQYF. CDR3 in DNA: TGCCCCACCAGCAAAGCTACGGGAGAGACCCAGTACTTC.

The chain combines TRBV19 with TRBJ1-1; D is uncertain. Deletions cut 0 bases from V and 2 bases from J, with 13 bases between. The CDR3 contains 16 residues. From germline, CDR1 is LNHDA and CDR2 SQIVND (reference sequence). CDR3 bases: TGTGCCAGTAGTATAGACCGGACCGCCAGAAACACTGAAGCTTTCTTT. It yields the protein CASSIDRTARNTEAFF. The whole variable domain, remainder taken from reference TRBV19 and TRBJ1-1, is DGGITQSPKYLFRKEGQNVTLSCEQNLNHDAMYWYRQDPGQGLRLIYYSQIVNDFQKGDIAEGYSVSREKKESFPLTVTSAQKNPTAFYLCASSIDRTARNTEAFFGQGTRLTVV.

The gene calls are TRBV27 and TRBJ2-5, with TRBD1 matching over 10 bases. There are 14 residues in the CDR3. V shed 5 bases, J shed 4 bases, and the junction held 4 bases outside the gene matches. Germline V CDR1 and CDR2: MNHEY, SMNVEV (reference sequence). For the CDR3, the DNA is TGTGCCAGCAGTACGCGGACAGGGGGAGAGACCCAGTACTTC. It translates to CASSTRTGGETQYF.

The table lists this clone with many counts. The chain employs TRBV4-2 and TRBJ1-5; 8 positions match TRBD1. The CDR3 spans 15 residues. The germline V gene has CDR1 LGHNA and CDR2 YNFKEQ. V was clipped by 4 bases and J by 3 bases; unmatched bases: 5. Here the CDR3 reads CASSLRDRSNQPQHF. The CDR3 DNA reads as TGTGCCAGCAGCCTCCGGGACAGGTCCAATCAGCCCCAGCATTTT.

The rearrangement joins TRBV6-1 to TRBJ1-3, with D unresolved. The CDR3 sequence is 16 residues long. Trimming removed 2 bases from V and 4 bases from J, with 15 bases in between. CDR1 is MNHNS and CDR2 is SASEGT in the germline V gene. This CDR3 is CASSEWGDPGGNTIYF. The CDR3 coding sequence is TGTGCCAGCAGTGAATGGGGAGACCCGGGAGGAAACACCATATATTTT.

This clone was seen more than once but under ten times. This sequence joins TRBV10-3 and TRBJ1-2; D might be TRBD1 (5 bases). CDR1 and CDR2 from the germline V gene are ENHRY and SYGVKD. V gave up 6 bases and J gave up 2 bases, with 13 bases separating them. This CDR3 spans 14 amino acids. The CDR3 DNA sequence: TGTGCCATCAGCCCGGGACCCGGGAACTATGGCTACACCTTC. It translates to CAISPGPGNYGYTF.

The J gene is TRBJ2-1, the V gene TRBV6-5; D is tentatively TRBD1 or TRBD2 (5 bases each). V was shortened by 7 bases and J by 0 bases, with 13 bases between the two germline ends. The CDR3 runs 15 residues. CDR1 is MNHEY, CDR2 SVGAGI, per germline. The CDR3 nucleotides read TGTGCCAGCATGGTCGGGACGATCTCCTACAATGAGCAGTTCTTC. As protein: CASMVGTISYNEQFF.

This clone was seen a few times. The rearrangement links TRBV9 to TRBJ1-2, with TRBD1 as a possible D gene (6 bases). V lost 0 bases and J lost 6, with 18 bases in between. The CDR3 runs 16 residues. Germline-derived CDR1 and CDR2 are SGDLS and YYNGEE. The CDR3: CASSVAGGQGWHGYTF. The CDR3 nucleotides are TGTGCCAGCAGCGTAGCGGGGGGGCAGGGGTGGCATGGCTACACCTTC.

V usage is TRBV28 and J usage is TRBJ1-2; maybe TRBD1 (6 bases). V was pared by 6 bases and J by 5 bases, with 16 bases between. The germline CDR1 and CDR2 sequences are MDHEN and SYDVKM. CDR3 length: 14 amino acids. CDR3: CASSPGDAGYGYTF. The CDR3 DNA sequence: TGTGCCAGCAGCCCAGGGGACGCGGGATATGGCTACACCTTC.